Listed here are 31 T cell receptor beta chains from one sample, sequenced in a study of CD8 T cells in ankylosing spondylitis. MiXCR was run by TCRdb on the 5' RACE reads, yielding one entry per CDR3 protein. In the table there are about 340,000 distinct CDR3 sequences, 20% to 25% of which are singletons. Sequenced material: blood, either unsorted or a sorted T cell fraction (not recorded which). The receptor set was obtained from a male donor with ankylosing spondylitis or in good health (not recorded which).

This sequence joins TRBV10-3 and TRBJ2-2; perhaps TRBD1 as D (5 bases). Germline CDR1 is ENHRY and CDR2 is SYGVKD. There are 14 residues in the CDR3. Between the trimmed V and J ends, which lost 3 bases and 7 bases, there was a span of 12 bases. The CDR3 nucleotides read TGTGCCATCAGTGACAGGGATGCCGGCGGGGAGCTGTTTTTT. Translation: CAISDRDAGGELFF.

The V gene is TRBV11-2, the J gene TRBJ2-7; TRBD2 agrees at 8 bases. V shed 3 bases, J shed 4 bases, and the junction held 8 bases outside the gene matches. Germline lookup yields CDR1 SGHAT and CDR2 FQNNGV. This CDR3 has 15 residues. Here the CDR3 DNA reads TGTGCCAGCAGCTTCGGGACTAGGGTCTCTTACGAGCAGTACTTC. Protein product: CASSFGTRVSYEQYF. The full variable domain, its missing parts supplied by reference TRBV11-2 and TRBJ2-7, is EAGVAQSPRYKIIEKRQSVAFWCNPISGHATLYWYQQILGQGPKLLIQFQNNGVVDDSQLPKDRFSAERLKGVDSTLKIQPAKLEDSAVYLCASSFGTRVSYEQYFGPGTRLTVT.

The V gene is TRBV27, the J gene TRBJ2-2, with 7 bases fitting TRBD2. CDR1 is MNHEY, CDR2 SMNVEV, per germline (reference sequence). CDR3 length: 16 amino acids. V was clipped by 4 bases and J by 7 bases; unmatched bases: 12. In nucleotides, the CDR3 is TGTGCCAGCAGTTCGTACTGGAGCGGGGATGGCGGGGAGCTGTTTTTT. This sequence encodes CASSSYWSGDGGELFF.

The genes are TRBV27 and TRBJ2-1; no clear D. The CDR3 loop spans 14 amino acids. CDR1 and CDR2 (germline): MNHEY, SMNVEV (reference sequence). V gave up 6 bases and J gave up 5 bases, with 14 bases separating them. The CDR3 DNA follows: TGTGCCAGCAGCCTAAGTGGGTCTAACAATGAGCAGTTCTTC. Translated: CASSLSGSNNEQFF.

The V gene is TRBV7-9, the J gene TRBJ2-7; the D gene is possibly TRBD1 (5 bases). Germline V gene data show CDR1 as SEHNR and CDR2 as FQNEAQ (reference sequence). V was cut by 1 base and J by 5 bases, with 9 bases left in between. This CDR3 comprises 13 residues. DNA of the CDR3: TGTGCCAGCAGCTTAGAAGGGGCGGACGAGCAGTACTTC. Translation: CASSLEGADEQYF.

This chain connects TRBV20-1 to TRBJ2-1; D may be TRBD1 (5 bases). With 5 bases removed from V and 5 bases from J, the gap between germline ends came to 7 bases. The V gene's germline CDR1 is DFQATT and CDR2 SNEGSKA (reference sequence). The CDR3 loop spans 11 amino acids. DNA for the CDR3: TGCAGTGCTTCCAGGGACAATGAGCAGTTCTTC. Its protein is CSASRDNEQFF.

V usage is TRBV20-1 and J usage is TRBJ2-3; 7 bases are shared with TRBD2. This CDR3 has 14 amino acids. Trimming removed 4 bases from V and 1 base from J; junction bases left unmatched: 5. Germline CDR1 reads DFQATT; CDR2 reads SNEGSKA (reference sequence). DNA for the CDR3: TGCAGTGCTATTACTAGCGAGCGCACAGATACGCAGTATTTT. It translates to CSAITSERTDTQYF.

This clonotype was counted between two and nine times. DNA of the CDR3: TGTGCCAGCAGTCTACTAGCGGGGGCCGCCTACGAGCAGTACTTC. It encodes CASSLLAGAAYEQYF. The chain joins TRBV7-9 to TRBJ2-7; 11 nucleotides match TRBD2. Trimming took 6 bases from V and 2 from J; bases not matched to a gene: 6. Germline CDR1 reads SEHNR; CDR2 reads FQNEAQ (reference sequence). The CDR3 covers 15 residues.

This clonotype was counted only a few times. The chain carries TRBV7-2 and TRBJ2-1; 12 nucleotides line up with TRBD2. Trimming cost V 4 bases and J 6 bases; bases outside gene matches: 10. This CDR3 region has 17 residues. Per the germline V gene, CDR1 is SGHTA and CDR2 is FQGNSA. In nucleotides, the CDR3 is TGTGCCAGCAGCTCCTACCCTACTAGCGGGGGGATCAATGAGCAGTTCTTC. Amino acid sequence: CASSSYPTSGGINEQFF.

This clonotype occurred a few times. The chain employs TRBV30 and TRBJ2-3; D not resolved. CDR1 is GTSNPN and CDR2 is SVGIG in the germline V gene (reference sequence). Trimming stripped 2 bases from V and 4 bases from J, with 7 bases between. The CDR3 runs to 12 residues. The DNA for the CDR3 is TGTGCCTGGAGTATTCGACCAGATACGCAGTATTTT. Translating it yields CAWSIRPDTQYF.

The gene calls are TRBV7-9 and TRBJ1-5; D is ambiguous. Trimming left V 7 bases short and J 7 bases short, with 20 bases between. Germline CDR1 reads SEHNR; CDR2 reads FQNEAQ (reference sequence). This CDR3 spans 15 amino acids. CDR3 region: CASTPSGSSGQPQHF. The CDR3, as DNA: TGTGCCAGCACCCCCAGCGGGTCATCTGGACAGCCCCAGCATTTT.

This clonotype occurred a few times. The chain carries TRBV12-3 or TRBV12-4 and TRBJ2-7; TRBD2 might be the D (7 bases). CDR3 size: 13 residues. V was trimmed by 7 bases and J by 6 bases, leaving 16 bases between them. The CDR3 nucleotides are TGTGCCAGCACCTCGAGGGGGGGGAGCGAGCAGTACTTC. Its protein is CASTSRGGSEQYF.

This chain's CDR3 is CAISATGGTNYGYTF. In nucleotides, the CDR3 is TGTGCCATCAGTGCAACAGGGGGGACCAACTATGGCTACACCTTC. The rearrangement joins TRBV10-3 to TRBJ1-2, with 8 bases aligning to TRBD1. CDR1 and CDR2 (germline): ENHRY, SYGVKD. Germline trimming cut 4 bases from V and 2 bases from J; bases unmatched to any gene: 6. This CDR3 comprises 15 residues.

The chain combines TRBV12-3 or TRBV12-4 with TRBJ2-3, with 11 positions matching TRBD1. With 1 base clipped from V and 7 bases from J, the junction kept 4 bases outside the gene matches. The CDR3 covers 15 residues. CDR3 amino acids: CASSLGTGGGNTQYF. The DNA for the CDR3 is TGTGCCAGCAGTTTAGGGACAGGGGGCGGAAATACGCAGTATTTT.

In this sample, this clonotype turned up a few times. The genes are TRBV10-3 and TRBJ2-3, with 9 bases matching TRBD2. The germline CDR1 and CDR2 sequences are ENHRY and SYGVKD. The junction had 7 bases not matched to a gene; V was cut back by 0 bases and J by 0 bases. The CDR3 totals 18 residues. The CDR3 sequence is CAISESGGGAPSTDTQYF. CDR3 DNA: TGTGCCATCAGTGAGTCGGGCGGGGGGGCCCCCAGCACAGATACGCAGTATTTT.

V is TRBV11-2 and J is TRBJ2-3; D may match TRBD1 or TRBD2 (5 bases each). V dropped 6 bases and J dropped 6 bases, with 13 bases sitting between them. CDR1 and CDR2 (germline): SGHAT, FQNNGV. This CDR3 is 13 amino acids long. In DNA form, the CDR3 reads TGTGCCAGCAGAGGAGACTGGGGGGATACGCAGTATTTT. Its protein is CASRGDWGDTQYF.

V is TRBV7-9 and J is TRBJ2-2, with 11 bases lining up with TRBD1. Trimming removed 4 bases from V and 6 bases from J; junction bases left unmatched: 4. The germline CDR1 and CDR2 sequences are SEHNR and FQNEAQ (reference sequence). The CDR3 loop spans 15 amino acids. The CDR3: CASSSGQGASGELFF. The CDR3 DNA reads TGTGCCAGCAGCTCAGGACAGGGGGCCTCCGGGGAGCTGTTTTTT.

The V call is TRBV5-5, the J call TRBJ2-7, with a tentative D call TRBD1 (6 bases). Trimming removed 4 bases at V and 2 bases at J, with 16 bases between. This CDR3 spans 15 amino acids. The germline CDR1 and CDR2 sequences are SGHKS and YYEKEE (reference sequence). CDR3 nucleotide sequence: TGTGCCAGCAGCCAATCGACAGGCACAGCCTACGAGCAGTACTTC. Translating gives CASSQSTGTAYEQYF. Based on the CDR3 plus reference TRBV5-5 and TRBJ2-7, the full variable domain is DAGVTQSPTHLIKTRGQQVTLRCSPISGHKSVSWYQQVLGQGPQFIFQYYEKEERGRGNFPDRFSARQFPNYSSELNVNALLLGDSALYLCASSQSTGTAYEQYFGPGTRLTVT.

The rearrangement links TRBV7-9 to TRBJ1-6; tentatively, D is TRBD1 (5 bases). Germline V CDR1 and CDR2: SEHNR, FQNEAQ (reference sequence). V was trimmed by 5 bases and J by 7 bases, leaving 9 bases between them. The CDR3 loop spans 13 amino acids. CDR3 loop: CASSETVNSPLHF. CDR3 in DNA: TGTGCCAGCAGCGAGACAGTAAATTCACCCCTCCACTTT.

A few counts support this clonotype. CDR3 sequence (DNA): TGTGCCAGCGAAGAGACAGGCCGGGAGACCCAGTACTTC. This gives the protein CASEETGRETQYF. This chain connects TRBV6-4 to TRBJ2-5; D is perhaps TRBD1 (6 bases). Germline V gene sequence: CDR1 MRHNA, CDR2 SNTAGT. The CDR3 has 13 amino acids. V lost 8 bases, J lost 5 bases, and 15 bases lay in between.

This clonotype was found a few times. The chain is built from TRBV7-9 and TRBJ2-6; no clear D. The CDR3 has 12 residues. Germline lookup yields CDR1 SEHNR and CDR2 FQNEAQ (reference sequence). Trimming took off 0 bases at V and 6 bases at J, with 0 bases between the two ends. Written as DNA, the CDR3 is TGTGCCAGCAGCTTAGCGGCCAACGTCCTGACTTTC. It specifies CASSLAANVLTF.

The rearrangement links TRBV12-3 or TRBV12-4 to TRBJ2-3, with D perhaps assigned TRBD1 or TRBD2 (5 bases each). The CDR3 length is 15 residues. V was trimmed by 6 bases and J by 4 bases, leaving 17 bases between them. This CDR3 is CASSPIPGRPDTQYF. In nucleotides, the CDR3 is TGTGCCAGCAGCCCTATACCGGGACGCCCAGATACGCAGTATTTT.

In this sample, this clonotype turned up a few times. The chain links TRBV6-1 to TRBJ2-1; D is uncertain. V lost 8 bases, J lost 5 bases, and 13 bases lay in between. The CDR3 length is 13 residues. The germline V gene encodes CDR1 MNHNS and CDR2 SASEGT. DNA for the CDR3: TGTGCCAGCTCTGAGGCTTCTGACAATGAGCAGTTCTTC. This codes for CASSEASDNEQFF.

This sequence joins TRBV3-1 and TRBJ2-7, with D unclear. V lost 1 base and J lost 4, with 8 bases in between. The CDR3 is 13 residues long. Germline-derived CDR1 and CDR2 are LGHDT and YNNKEL (reference sequence). For the CDR3, the DNA is TGTGCCAGCAGCCAAGGATCGATTTACGAGCAGTACTTC. Amino acids: CASSQGSIYEQYF.

The chain recombines TRBV10-3 with TRBJ2-2; the D gene is possibly TRBD1 (6 bases). The CDR3 length is 15 residues. CDR1 and CDR2 from the germline V gene are ENHRY and SYGVKD. The V and J ends lost 6 bases and 1 base respectively, with 12 bases between them. CDR3 sequence (DNA): TGTGCCATCAGGACGGACAGAAAGAACACCGGGGAGCTGTTTTTT. This translates into CAIRTDRKNTGELFF.

The chain carries TRBV5-1 and TRBJ2-7; D is perhaps TRBD2 (6 bases). Germline V gene data show CDR1 as SGHRS and CDR2 as YFSETQ. The CDR3 covers 15 residues. V was pared by 2 bases and J by 1 base, with 13 bases between. CDR3 protein: CASSLGWGGSYEQYF. In nucleotides, the CDR3 is TGCGCCAGCAGCTTAGGGTGGGGAGGATCCTACGAGCAGTACTTC.

The chain has TRBV18 and TRBJ1-1, with D maybe TRBD1 (5 bases). Germline loops: CDR1 KGHSH, CDR2 LQKENI. The germline V and J ends were trimmed by 1 base and 11 bases, with 20 bases remaining between them. This CDR3 spans 15 amino acids. Here the CDR3 DNA reads TGTGCCAGCTCACCACTCAGGGTCCTATCTTCAGTGGCTTTCTTT. It is translated as CASSPLRVLSSVAFF.

The V and J genes are TRBV10-3 and TRBJ1-1; D call uncertain. The V end was cut by 3 bases, the J end by 4 bases, with 18 bases between. CDR1 and CDR2 from the germline V gene are ENHRY and SYGVKD. This CDR3 is built from 16 residues. Written as DNA, the CDR3 is TGTGCCATCAGTGAATCCCACCAGCTGGGTGGCACTGAAGCTTTCTTT. Amino acid sequence: CAISESHQLGGTEAFF.

The sample holds a few counts of this clonotype. The chain carries TRBV7-8 and TRBJ2-5; D remains ambiguous. V dropped 1 base and J dropped 3 bases, with 9 bases sitting between them. The CDR3 extends over 14 amino acids. CDR1 is SGHVS, CDR2 FQNEAQ, per germline. Written as DNA, the CDR3 is TGTGCCAGCAGCTTAGACCGGGCGGAAGAGACCCAGTACTTC. Its translation is CASSLDRAEETQYF.

V is TRBV20-1 and J is TRBJ2-1, with D perhaps given as TRBD1 or TRBD2 (5 bases each). V was trimmed by 5 bases and J by 3 bases, leaving 17 bases between them. Germline CDR1 DFQATT, CDR2 SNEGSKA (reference sequence). This CDR3 is built from 15 residues. The CDR3 loop is CSAPAWDGIYNEQFF. Written as DNA, the CDR3 is TGCAGTGCTCCGGCCTGGGACGGAATCTACAATGAGCAGTTCTTC.

The genes are TRBV12-3 or TRBV12-4 and TRBJ2-1; tentatively, D is TRBD2 (7 bases). V was shortened by 6 bases and J by 8 bases, with 20 bases between the two germline ends. This CDR3 is 15 amino acids long. The CDR3 region is CASRGDGGPSYEQFF. The CDR3 region has the DNA TGTGCCAGCAGGGGGGACGGGGGGCCGTCGTATGAGCAGTTCTTC.